This T cell receptor (beta chain) was recorded in a study of esophageal squamous cell carcinoma under preoperative chemotherapy. Study background: Both tumor-infiltrating lymphocytes and peripheral blood T cells were profiled. Notes on the study in general: After chemotherapy, TCR diversity rose significantly in peripheral T cells but not in tumor-infiltrating lymphocytes. After treatment, tumor-infiltrating lymphocytes seemed to come partly from incoming peripheral T cells, not only local changes.

The sample holds many counts of this clonotype. Its target is not known. TCRdb recomputed calls from the PCR reads with MiXCR, one row per CDR3 protein. Among tens of thousands of distinct CDR3 sequences listed, 40% to 60% were seen once. V was pared by 2 bases and J by 2 bases, with 8 bases between. This CDR3 is 13 amino acids long. Germline lookup yields CDR1 SGHDT and CDR2 YYEEEE. Time point noted: after preoperative PTX-NDP chemotherapy. Paclitaxel-nedaplatin chemotherapy was given to patients ahead of their surgery. The receptor comes from a human donor with esophageal squamous cell carcinoma. The donor label of this sample is uncertain. The sample was taken from a patient given preoperative chemotherapy. The rearrangement links TRBV5-6 to TRBJ2-7, with TRBD2 as a possible D gene (5 bases). CDR3 region: CASSFEGTYEQYF. For the CDR3, the DNA is TGTGCCAGCAGCTTTGAGGGAACCTACGAGCAGTACTTC.